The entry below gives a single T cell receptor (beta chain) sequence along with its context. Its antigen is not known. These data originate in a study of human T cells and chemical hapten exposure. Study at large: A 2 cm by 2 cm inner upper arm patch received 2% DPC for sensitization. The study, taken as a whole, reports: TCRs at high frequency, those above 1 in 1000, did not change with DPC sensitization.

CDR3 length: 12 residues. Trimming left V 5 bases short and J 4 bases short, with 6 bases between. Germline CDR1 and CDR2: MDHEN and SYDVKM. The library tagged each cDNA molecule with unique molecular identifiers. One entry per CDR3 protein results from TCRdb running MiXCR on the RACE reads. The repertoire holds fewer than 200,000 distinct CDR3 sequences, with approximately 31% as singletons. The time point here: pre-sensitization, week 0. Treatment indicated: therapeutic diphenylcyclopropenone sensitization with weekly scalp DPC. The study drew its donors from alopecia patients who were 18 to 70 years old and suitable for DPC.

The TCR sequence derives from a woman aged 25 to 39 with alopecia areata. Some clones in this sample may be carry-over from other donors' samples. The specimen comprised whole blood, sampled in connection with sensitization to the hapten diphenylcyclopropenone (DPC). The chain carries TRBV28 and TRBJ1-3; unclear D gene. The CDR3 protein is CASSQQGNTIYF. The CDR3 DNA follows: TGTGCCAGCAGTCAGCAGGGAAACACCATATATTTT.